These 24 T cell receptor beta chains originate from one sample sequenced in a study of blood T cells in healthy people across ages (dated by TCRdb to between 2014 and 2016). Library creation used 5' RACE. Sequencer: Illumina HiSeq 2500. The second PCR ran for about 7 to 11 cycles and used a J-beta primer mix along with a sample-barcoded 5' primer. TCRdb reran the public reads through fastp at Q25 and MiXCR, keeping productive beta chains. All rows with the same CDR3 protein become a single entry with the most common DNA and genes. Here the sample has about 640,000 distinct CDR3 sequences; roughly 50% occur a single time. Around 37% of the sample lies in the top ten. Sequences were obtained from blood. Receptor source: a man in his sixties in good health.

This clonotype was detected a few times. The chain is built from TRBV12-3 or TRBV12-4 and TRBJ1-1; TRBD1 might be the D (5 bases). The V end was cut by 6 bases, the J end by 1 base, with 9 bases between. The length of the CDR3 is 13 residues. DNA of the CDR3: TGTGCCAGCAGGCTGACAGAGAACACTGAAGCTTTCTTT. As protein: CASRLTENTEAFF.

This clonotype was recorded at least ten times. The DNA of the CDR3 is TGTGCCAGCAGCGCCACAGGGTTGGGTGAGCAGTTCTTC. It translates to CASSATGLGEQFF. The V gene is TRBV9, the J gene TRBJ2-1, with a tentative D call TRBD1 (6 bases). Trimming shortened V by 3 bases and J by 9 bases, and 13 bases separated the two germline ends. The CDR3 has 13 amino acids. Germline V gene sequence: CDR1 SGDLS, CDR2 YYNGEE.

This clonotype was seen a single time. J is TRBJ2-7 and V is TRBV2, with D possibly being TRBD1 (7 bases). V shed 0 bases and J shed 6 bases, with 9 bases lying between them. Germline V gene data show CDR1 as SNHLY and CDR2 as FYNNEI. The CDR3 extends over 13 amino acids. CDR3 protein: CASSEAQGGEQYF. The CDR3 DNA reads TGTGCCAGCAGTGAAGCGCAGGGGGGCGAGCAGTACTTC.

This chain links TRBV3-1 with TRBJ1-1; TRBD1 might be the D (6 bases). The V gene lost 0 bases and the J gene lost 6 bases, with 14 bases spanning the gap. The CDR3 length is 15 residues. CDR1 is LGHDT, CDR2 YNNKEL, per germline (reference sequence). As DNA, the CDR3 is TGTGCCAGCAGCCAAGAGGGGGGGGCGAGAGCTGAAGCTTTCTTT. This sequence encodes CASSQEGGARAEAFF.

The gene calls are TRBV9 and TRBJ2-1; the D gene is possibly TRBD1 (6 bases). The J call is uncertain, as TRBJ2-7 better fits the DNA end. The V gene's germline CDR1 is SGDLS and CDR2 YYNGEE. This CDR3 is 15 amino acids long. The CDR3 loop reads CASSAGAGMSNEQYF. The CDR3 DNA is TGTGCCAGCAGCGCAGGGGCCGGGATGAGCAATGAGCAGTACTTC.

The chain employs TRBV7-9 and TRBJ1-6; TRBD1 agrees at 8 bases. The CDR3 is 15 residues long. V was clipped by 0 bases and J by 10 bases; unmatched bases: 5. Per the germline V gene, CDR1 is SEHNR and CDR2 is FQNEAQ (reference sequence). This CDR3 reads CASSLAQGGRSPLHF. The CDR3 coding sequence is TGTGCCAGCAGCTTAGCACAGGGGGGTAGGTCACCCCTCCACTTT.

This clonotype has just a few counts. The CDR3 loop is CASSLRNSGANVLTF. The CDR3, as DNA: TGCGCCAGCAGCTTGAGGAACTCTGGGGCCAACGTCCTGACTTTC. The gene calls are TRBV5-1 and TRBJ2-6, with D hard to call. Per the germline V gene, CDR1 is SGHRS and CDR2 is YFSETQ. The CDR3 extends over 15 amino acids. The germline V and J ends were trimmed by 1 base and 0 bases, with 5 bases remaining between them.

The chain couples TRBV12-3 or TRBV12-4 to TRBJ1-1, with 7 nucleotides matching TRBD1. The CDR3 is made up of 16 amino acids. Trimming took 3 bases from V and 0 from J; bases not matched to a gene: 7. The CDR3 reads CASSFAPGGVNTEAFF. The CDR3 nucleotides read TGTGCCAGCAGTTTTGCCCCAGGGGGGGTGAACACTGAAGCTTTCTTT.

The chain joins TRBV20-1 to TRBJ1-2; D is unclear. CDR1 is DFQATT, CDR2 SNEGSKA, per germline (reference sequence). The germline V and J ends were trimmed by 6 bases and 4 bases, with 12 bases remaining between them. The CDR3 runs to 12 residues. In DNA, the CDR3 is TGCAGTGCGACCTCCGCGAGCTATGGCTACACCTTC. Encoded protein: CSATSASYGYTF.

The rearrangement uses TRBV20-1 and TRBJ1-5, with D unclear. The CDR3 totals 13 residues. Trimming pared 5 bases from V and 8 bases from J, leaving 16 bases between. The V gene's germline CDR1 is DFQATT and CDR2 SNEGSKA (reference sequence). The DNA of the CDR3 is TGCAGTGCTGTCCCAGGCCCATTGGAGCCCCAGCATTTT. Translation gives CSAVPGPLEPQHF.

V gene TRBV5-8 combines with J gene TRBJ2-1, with D unresolved. This CDR3 region has 13 residues. V dropped 1 base and J dropped 3 bases, with 5 bases sitting between them. Germline V gene data show CDR1 as SGHTS and CDR2 as YDEGEE. The CDR3 coding sequence is TGTGCCAGCAGCTTGAACAGCTACAATGAGCAGTTCTTC. Translating gives CASSLNSYNEQFF.

The rearrangement links TRBV20-1 to TRBJ2-1; the D is unclear. The CDR3 is made up of 12 amino acids. V was cut by 7 bases and J by 7 bases, with 14 bases left in between. The germline gives CDR1 DFQATT, CDR2 SNEGSKA (reference sequence). For the CDR3, the DNA is TGCAGTGTTCTCCGACGGGCTAATGAGCAGTTCTTC. It specifies CSVLRRANEQFF.

This sequence joins TRBV20-1 and TRBJ1-2, with 9 bases fitting TRBD1. CDR1 and CDR2 from the germline V gene are DFQATT and SNEGSKA (reference sequence). V lost 5 bases to trimming and J lost 8 bases; unmatched junction nucleotides: 9. CDR3 length: 13 amino acids. The CDR3 loop reads CSAPGTGMKGYTF. DNA for the CDR3: TGCAGTGCTCCTGGGACAGGGATGAAGGGCTACACCTTC.

Regarding this clonotype: This clone may be a read error of a much larger clone one base away. The chain carries TRBV5-1 and TRBJ2-3, with D maybe TRBD2 (5 bases). CDR1 is SGHRS, CDR2 YFSETQ, per germline. V lost 3 bases, J lost 6 bases, and 17 bases lay in between. There are 15 residues in the CDR3. Here the CDR3 reads CASSYQLPGEDTQYF. Here the CDR3 DNA reads TGCGCCAGCAGCTACCAACTGCCCGGGGAGGATACGCAGTATTTT.

This chain uses TRBV6-6 with TRBJ1-6; the match to TRBD1 covers 7 bases. The CDR3 sequence is 15 residues long. Looked up from germline, CDR1 is MNHNY and CDR2 is SVGAGI (reference sequence). J lost 7 bases, V lost 6 bases, and 9 bases had no gene match. The DNA of the CDR3 is TGTGCCAGCAGAGACAGACAGGGCGCCAATTCACCCCTCCACTTT. This gives the protein CASRDRQGANSPLHF.

The chain has TRBV6-1 and TRBJ1-5; D remains ambiguous. Germline V lookup: CDR1 MNHNS, CDR2 SASEGT. V was trimmed by 6 bases and J by 0 bases, leaving 9 bases between them. The CDR3 extends over 14 amino acids. The CDR3 here is CASSLLVSNQPQHF. CDR3 bases: TGTGCCAGCAGCCTCCTGGTTAGCAATCAGCCCCAGCATTTT.

The chain has TRBV3-1 and TRBJ2-6; D gene uncertain. CDR1 and CDR2 from the germline V gene are LGHDT and YNNKEL (reference sequence). There are 14 residues in the CDR3. Trimming pared 4 bases from V and 3 bases from J, leaving 7 bases between. The CDR3: CASSLRIGANVLTF. CDR3 DNA sequence: TGTGCCAGCAGCCTACGTATTGGGGCCAACGTCCTGACTTTC.

On this clonotype: At one end the junction does not follow the germline gene, possibly because of a read error. The rearrangement links TRBV28 to TRBJ2-5; D is perhaps TRBD1 (6 bases). CDR1 and CDR2 (germline): MDHEN, SYDVKM. This CDR3 contains 14 residues. The CDR3 coding sequence is TGTGCCACCAGTCCTTACAGGGCCCAAGAGACCCAGTACTTC. It encodes CATSPYRAQETQYF.

This chain connects TRBV6-5 to TRBJ1-6, with TRBD1 matching over 9 bases. V shed 0 bases and J 4 bases; nucleotides not matched to a gene: 4. Germline CDR1 reads MNHEY; CDR2 reads SVGAGI. The CDR3 spans 17 residues. CDR3 nucleotides: TGTGCCAGCAGTTACTCGATACAGGGGGCTTATAATTCACCCCTCCACTTT. Protein sequence: CASSYSIQGAYNSPLHF.

The chain couples TRBV29-1 to TRBJ1-1; the D gene is possibly TRBD1 (6 bases). V was trimmed by 7 bases and J by 6 bases, leaving 9 bases between them. Germline CDR1 and CDR2: SQVTM and ANQGSEA. This CDR3 spans 10 amino acids. As DNA, the CDR3 is TGCAGCGCCGGACAGCCTGAAGCTTTCTTT. This encodes CSAGQPEAFF.

A single count supports this clonotype. The chain combines TRBV5-1 with TRBJ1-2, with a weak D call TRBD1 (6 bases). CDR3 length equals 15 residues. Germline V gene sequence: CDR1 SGHRS, CDR2 YFSETQ. V was pared by 1 base and J by 0 bases, with 10 bases between. In DNA form, the CDR3 reads TGCGCCAGCAGCTTGACACAGGGCGCTAACTATGGCTACACCTTC. Amino acid sequence: CASSLTQGANYGYTF.

The chain is built from TRBV20-1 and TRBJ2-4; D may be TRBD1 or TRBD2 (6 bases each). The ends were cut back, 7 bases at V and 5 bases at J, with 12 bases in the middle. Germline V CDR1 and CDR2: DFQATT, SNEGSKA (reference sequence). The CDR3 length is 12 residues. The DNA for the CDR3 is TGCAGTGTCGGGGGCAGGCAAAACATTCAGTACTTC. Its translation: CSVGGRQNIQYF.

CDR3 residues: CASTVDRPRAKNIQYF. The CDR3 coding sequence is TGTGCCAGCACCGTCGACAGACCCCGAGCCAAAAACATTCAGTACTTC. This chain links TRBV12-3 or TRBV12-4 with TRBJ2-4; maybe TRBD1 (5 bases). Trimming shortened V by 7 bases and J by 0 bases, and 16 bases separated the two germline ends. The CDR3 consists of 16 residues.

This clonotype was recorded at least ten times. V gene TRBV4-1 combines with J gene TRBJ1-1, with TRBD1 identical over 10 bases. The CDR3 is 16 amino acids. Unmatched junction bases numbered 6, after V lost 4 bases and J lost 1 base. The germline CDR1 and CDR2 sequences are MGHRA and YSYEKL. For the CDR3, the DNA is TGCGCCAGCAGCCCGCGACAGGGGGCGAGGAACACTGAAGCTTTCTTT. Protein: CASSPRQGARNTEAFF.